Shown below are 5 T cell receptor beta chains from a single sample sequenced in a study of shared T cell receptors in the human thymus. TCRdb's table, derived via immunoSEQ multiplex PCR, lists solely in-frame clones and lacks some. The profile shows about 380,000 clones, around 93% of them singletons. Input material: thymocytes. Source of these receptors: a human donor.

J is TRBJ1-1 and V is TRBV5-4, with D possibly TRBD1 on 5 matching bases. Deletions cut 1 base from V and 6 bases from J, with 7 bases between. The germline V gene encodes CDR1 SGHNT and CDR2 YYREEE (reference sequence). The CDR3 consists of 12 residues. The CDR3 sequence is CASSLRGSEAFF. CDR3 in DNA: TGTGCCAGCAGCTTGAGGGGTTCTGAAGCTTTCTTT.

A single count supports this clone. This sequence joins TRBV9 and TRBJ2-7; 7 bases line up with TRBD1. Germline assignment: CDR1 SGDLS and CDR2 YYNGEE. The trim removed 3 bases at V and 5 bases at J, leaving 8 bases unmatched. The CDR3 sequence is 14 residues long. The CDR3 nucleotides read TGTGCCAGCAGCGAGAGAGGGGGCAACCACGAGCAGTACTTC. This sequence encodes CASSERGGNHEQYF.

V is TRBV19 and J is TRBJ2-7; 9 nucleotides match TRBD2. The CDR3 is 15 amino acids. Looked up from germline, CDR1 is LNHDA and CDR2 is SQIVND (reference sequence). Trimming cost V 3 bases and J 1 base; bases outside gene matches: 4. The CDR3 region has the DNA TGTGCCAGTAGTATCGGGCTAGCGGGATCCTACGAGCAGTACTTC. Translating it yields CASSIGLAGSYEQYF.

The J gene is TRBJ2-3, the V gene TRBV6-1; 16 nucleotides match TRBD2. Germline CDR1 is MNHNS and CDR2 is SASEGT. CDR3 length equals 16 residues. V was clipped by 3 bases and J by 3 bases; unmatched bases: 0. CDR3 protein: CASSEGLAGGTDTQYF. The CDR3 region has the DNA TGTGCCAGCAGTGAGGGACTAGCGGGAGGGACAGATACGCAGTATTTT.

The chain joins TRBV29-1 to TRBJ1-1; unclear D gene. V gave up 1 base and J gave up 7 bases, with 13 bases separating them. CDR3 length: 13 amino acids. Per the germline V gene, CDR1 is SQVTM and CDR2 is ANQGSEA. The CDR3 coding sequence is TGCAGCGTTGAAGTCGCGCGAGATTTTGAAGCTTTCTTT. It yields the protein CSVEVARDFEAFF.